The 13 T cell receptor beta chains given below trace back to one sample, sequenced in a study of T cells in Graves' hyperthyroidism and ophthalmopathy. What was amplified from RNA transcripts were TCR beta CDR3 regions. The TCR CDR3 was amplified in a first-round RT-PCR using the HTBI primer set. TCRdb reprocessed the multiplex PCR reads with MiXCR, giving one entry per CDR3 protein. The repertoire consists of 350,000 to 500,000 distinct CDR3 sequences, with around 15% occurring once and the leading ten covering roughly 4.8%. Input material: blood. The receptor set was obtained from a woman under 30 with Graves' hyperthyroidism.

This clonotype was seen a handful of times. The rearrangement uses TRBV30 and TRBJ2-5; D is possibly TRBD2 (6 bases). V was trimmed by 2 bases and J by 2 bases, leaving 9 bases between them. Germline V gene sequence: CDR1 GTSNPN, CDR2 SVGIG (reference sequence). This CDR3 is 13 amino acids long. CDR3 in DNA: TGTGCCTGGAGTATCGGGGGACAAGAGACCCAGTACTTC. It codes for CAWSIGGQETQYF. The full variable domain, with the rest looked up from reference TRBV30 and TRBJ2-5, is SQTIHQWPATLVQPVGSPLSLECTVEGTSNPNLYWYRQAAGRGLQLLFYSVGIGQISSEVPQNLSASRPQDRQFILSSKKLLLSDSGFYLCAWSIGGQETQYFGPGTRLLVL.

This clonotype was detected many times. The chain uses TRBV6-1 and TRBJ2-7; 14 bases map to TRBD2. Germline trimming cut 7 bases from V and 4 bases from J; bases unmatched to any gene: 3. CDR1 is MNHNS and CDR2 is SASEGT in the germline V gene. The CDR3 has 14 amino acids. CDR3 nucleotide sequence: TGTGCCAGCATGCGGACTAGCGGGAGGTACGAGCAGTACTTC. Protein: CASMRTSGRYEQYF.

This clonotype was recorded many times. The chain recombines TRBV20-1 with TRBJ2-1, with 13 bases aligning to TRBD2. CDR1 DFQATT and CDR2 SNEGSKA come from the germline V gene (reference sequence). V trimming: 2 bases; J trimming: 5 bases; junction bases outside the gene matches: 15. This CDR3 has 19 amino acids. CDR3 in amino acids: CSARPGTSGMVRINNEQFF. The CDR3 DNA is TGCAGTGCTAGACCCGGGACTAGCGGGATGGTGAGAATAAACAATGAGCAGTTCTTC.

This clonotype has just a few counts. J is TRBJ2-3 and V is TRBV20-1; 10 bases are a match to TRBD2. V lost 5 bases and J lost 1; bases outside the gene matches: 6. This CDR3 has 15 residues. Germline V gene data show CDR1 as DFQATT and CDR2 as SNEGSKA (reference sequence). This chain's CDR3 is CSAFGLAARTDTQYF. The CDR3 DNA reads TGCAGTGCTTTCGGACTAGCGGCGCGCACAGATACGCAGTATTTT.

There are a few counts of this clonotype. This chain's CDR3 is CASSQTSSGLAGNTGELFF. DNA for the CDR3: TGTGCCAGCAGCCAGACCTCTTCGGGACTAGCGGGGAACACCGGGGAGCTGTTTTTT. This chain uses TRBV7-9 with TRBJ2-2, with 12 positions matching TRBD2. The CDR3 sequence is 19 residues long. V lost 5 bases to trimming and J lost 1 base; unmatched junction nucleotides: 11. Germline V gene lookup returns CDR1 SEHNR and CDR2 FQNEAQ (reference sequence).

The CDR3 coding sequence is TGTGCCAGCAGCCCTCAGGGAGGGATGAACAATGAGCAGTTCTTC. Translating gives CASSPQGGMNNEQFF. The V and J genes are TRBV7-9 and TRBJ2-1; 7 nucleotides line up with TRBD2. The CDR3 is 15 amino acids. Looked up from germline, CDR1 is SEHNR and CDR2 is FQNEAQ (reference sequence). V lost 5 bases and J lost 5; bases outside the gene matches: 9.

The chain is built from TRBV6-1 and TRBJ2-1; 8 bases are shared with TRBD1. The CDR3 covers 15 residues. Trimming at V came to 6 bases and at J to 5 bases, leaving 9 bases not matched to a gene. Germline V gene lookup returns CDR1 MNHNS and CDR2 SASEGT. CDR3 coding DNA: TGTGCCAGCAGGGACACAGGGGGGAGCCACAATGAGCAGTTCTTC. Translated, it gives CASRDTGGSHNEQFF.

The rearrangement links TRBV5-6 to TRBJ2-1; the D is unclear. The V gene lost 4 bases and the J gene lost 4 bases, with 12 bases spanning the gap. Germline loops: CDR1 SGHDT, CDR2 YYEEEE. This CDR3 spans 14 amino acids. The CDR3 here is CASSLPDGYNEQFF. The CDR3 DNA sequence: TGTGCCAGCAGCCTCCCAGACGGGTACAATGAGCAGTTCTTC.

This clonotype appeared a few times. The chain employs TRBV4-1 and TRBJ1-2; 9 bases are a match to TRBD1. This CDR3 is 15 amino acids long. Trimming cost V 3 bases and J 7 bases; bases outside gene matches: 9. Germline V gene sequence: CDR1 MGHRA, CDR2 YSYEKL. The DNA of the CDR3 is TGCGCCAGCAGCCAGCCCCGGGACAGGGATCGTGGCTACACCTTC. It specifies CASSQPRDRDRGYTF.

V and J are TRBV9 and TRBJ2-6, with a possible D match to TRBD1 (7 bases). V was trimmed by 4 bases and J by 2 bases, leaving 19 bases between them. Germline CDR1 is SGDLS and CDR2 is YYNGEE. The CDR3 consists of 18 residues. CDR3 bases: TGTGCCAGCAGCCGAGGGGGCCGGGAGTCTCCTGGGGCCAACGTCCTGACTTTC. Translated, it gives CASSRGGRESPGANVLTF.

Notes on this clonotype: A clone one base away is much larger, so this may be a read error. The gene calls are TRBV30 and TRBJ1-1, with 9 bases identical to TRBD1. The CDR3 runs to 12 residues. Germline V gene data show CDR1 as GTSNPN and CDR2 as SVGIG (reference sequence). CDR3 DNA sequence: TGTGCCAGGAGTGCGGGGACAGGGCGAGCTTTCTTT. It codes for CARSAGTGRAFF. Supplemented by reference TRBV30 and TRBJ1-1, the full variable domain reads SQTIHQWPATLVQPVGSPLSLECTVEGTSNPNLYWYRQAAGRGLQLLFYSVGIGQISSEVPQNLSASRPQDRQFILSSKKLLLSDSGFYLCARSAGTGRAFFGQGTRLTVV.

In this sample, this clonotype turned up many times. This chain joins TRBV3-1 and TRBJ2-1, with D hard to call. Germline CDR1 and CDR2: LGHDT and YNNKEL (reference sequence). The CDR3 runs to 15 residues. Trimming shortened V by 3 bases and J by 5 bases, and 14 bases separated the two germline ends. The CDR3 here is CASSHGWAGDNEQFF. The DNA of the CDR3 is TGTGCCAGCAGCCACGGATGGGCAGGAGACAATGAGCAGTTCTTC.

This clonotype showed up just a few times. The genes are TRBV20-1 and TRBJ2-7; TRBD2 aligns across 7 bases. The V and J ends lost 5 bases and 1 base, in that order; junction bases with no gene match: 8. This CDR3 spans 14 amino acids. The germline V gene encodes CDR1 DFQATT and CDR2 SNEGSKA (reference sequence). The CDR3, as DNA: TGCAGTGCTGGTAAAGCGGGATCGTCCTACGAGCAGTACTTC. It translates to CSAGKAGSSYEQYF.